The T cell receptor beta chain under discussion was sequenced for a study of early T cells in non-severe SARS-CoV-2 infection. V was pared by 9 bases and J by 7 bases, with 11 bases between. This CDR3 is built from 11 residues. Germline CDR1 and CDR2: SGHRS and YFSETQ. This clonotype was counted between two and nine times. Each CDR3 protein gets one entry after TCRdb re-called the 5' RACE reads with MiXCR. The sample comprises roughly 69,000 distinct CDR3 sequences, 9.5% of which are singletons, and just under 6% rests with the top ten. J is TRBJ2-1 and V is TRBV5-1; D gene ambiguous. This receptor was obtained from an adult who was a healthcare worker with PCR-confirmed SARS-CoV-2 infection or an uninfected control (not recorded which). The sequenced sample was whole blood. CDR3 in amino acids: CATLEGNEQFF. In DNA, the CDR3 is TGCGCCACCCTAGAAGGGAATGAGCAGTTCTTC.